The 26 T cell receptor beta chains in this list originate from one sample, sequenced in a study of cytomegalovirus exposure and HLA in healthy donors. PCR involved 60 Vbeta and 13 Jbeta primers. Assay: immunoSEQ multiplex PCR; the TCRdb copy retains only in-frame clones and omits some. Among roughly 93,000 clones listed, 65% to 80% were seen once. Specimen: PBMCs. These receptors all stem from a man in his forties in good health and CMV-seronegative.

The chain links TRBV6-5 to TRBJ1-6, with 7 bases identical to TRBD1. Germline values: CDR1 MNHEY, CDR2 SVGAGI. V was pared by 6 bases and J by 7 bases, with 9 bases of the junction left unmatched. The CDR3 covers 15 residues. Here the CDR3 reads CASRLPGTENSPLHF. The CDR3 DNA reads TGTGCCAGCAGACTCCCCGGGACAGAGAATTCACCCCTCCACTTT.

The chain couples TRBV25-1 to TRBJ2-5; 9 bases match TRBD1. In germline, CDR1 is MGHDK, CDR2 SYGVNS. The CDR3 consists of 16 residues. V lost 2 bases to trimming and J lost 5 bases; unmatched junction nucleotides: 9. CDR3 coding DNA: TGTGCCAGCAGTGAAGTTGGACAGGGGCCATTGGAGACCCAGTACTTC. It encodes CASSEVGQGPLETQYF.

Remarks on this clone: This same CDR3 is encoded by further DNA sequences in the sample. The CDR3 DNA reads TGTGCCAGCAGCCCAGGGGGGAGTCAGCCCCAGCATTTT. It is translated as CASSPGGSQPQHF. This chain connects TRBV7-2 to TRBJ1-5, with TRBD1 matching over 7 bases. The CDR3 totals 13 residues. J gave up 6 bases and V 5 bases, and 4 bases lay outside the gene matches. Germline V gene lookup returns CDR1 SGHTA and CDR2 FQGNSA.

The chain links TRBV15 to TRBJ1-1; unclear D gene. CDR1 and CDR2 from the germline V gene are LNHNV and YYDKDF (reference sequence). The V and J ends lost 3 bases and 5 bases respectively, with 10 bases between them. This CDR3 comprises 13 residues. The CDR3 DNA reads TGTGCCACCAGCAGGAGGGAGGGAACTGAAGCTTTCTTT. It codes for CATSRREGTEAFF.

The CDR3 DNA reads TGTGCCAGCAGGAGGGGGCCGGGTCAGCCCCAGCATTTT. Translated, it gives CASRRGPGQPQHF. V gene TRBV6-4 combines with J gene TRBJ1-5, with 7 bases aligning to TRBD1. Per the germline V gene, CDR1 is MRHNA and CDR2 is SNTAGT. The V segment lost 6 bases and the J segment 6 bases; nucleotides outside the gene matches: 5. The CDR3 length is 13 residues.

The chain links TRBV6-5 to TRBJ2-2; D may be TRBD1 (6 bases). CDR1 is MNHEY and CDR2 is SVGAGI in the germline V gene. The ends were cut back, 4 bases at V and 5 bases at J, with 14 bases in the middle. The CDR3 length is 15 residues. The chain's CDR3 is CASSFGTLNTGELFF. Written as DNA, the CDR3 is TGTGCCAGCAGTTTCGGGACACTTAATACCGGGGAGCTGTTTTTT.

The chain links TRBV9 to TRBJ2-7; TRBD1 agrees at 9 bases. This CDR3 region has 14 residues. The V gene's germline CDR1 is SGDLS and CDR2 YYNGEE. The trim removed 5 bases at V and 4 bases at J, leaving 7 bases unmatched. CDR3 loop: CASSGPGQGYEQYF. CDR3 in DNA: TGTGCCAGCAGTGGGCCGGGACAGGGATACGAGCAGTACTTC.

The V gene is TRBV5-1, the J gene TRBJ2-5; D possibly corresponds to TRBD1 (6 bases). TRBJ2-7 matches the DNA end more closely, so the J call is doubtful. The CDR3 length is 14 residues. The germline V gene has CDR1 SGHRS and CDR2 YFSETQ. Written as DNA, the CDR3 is TGCGCCAGCAGCGGAACAGGGCCTACCTACGAGCAGTACTTC. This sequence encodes CASSGTGPTYEQYF.

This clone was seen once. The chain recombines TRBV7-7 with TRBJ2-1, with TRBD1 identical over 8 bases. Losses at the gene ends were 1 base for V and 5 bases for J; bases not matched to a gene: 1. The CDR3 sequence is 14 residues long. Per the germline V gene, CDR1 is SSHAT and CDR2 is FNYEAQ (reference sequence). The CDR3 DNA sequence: TGTGCCAGCAGCTTAGGGACAGGGCACAATGAGCAGTTCTTC. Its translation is CASSLGTGHNEQFF. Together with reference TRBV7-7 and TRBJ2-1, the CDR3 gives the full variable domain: GAGVSQSPRYKVTKRGQDVTLRCDPISSHATLYWYQQALGQGPEFLTYFNYEAQPDKSGLPSDRFSAERPEGSISTLTIQRTEQRDSAMYRCASSLGTGHNEQFFGPGTRLTVL.

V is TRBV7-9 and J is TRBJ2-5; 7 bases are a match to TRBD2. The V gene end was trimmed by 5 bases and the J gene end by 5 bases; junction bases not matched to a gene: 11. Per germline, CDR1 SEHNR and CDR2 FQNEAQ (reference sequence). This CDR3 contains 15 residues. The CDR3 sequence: CASSTGRQGGETQYF. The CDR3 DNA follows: TGTGCCAGCAGCACGGGGCGGCAGGGAGGGGAGACCCAGTACTTC.

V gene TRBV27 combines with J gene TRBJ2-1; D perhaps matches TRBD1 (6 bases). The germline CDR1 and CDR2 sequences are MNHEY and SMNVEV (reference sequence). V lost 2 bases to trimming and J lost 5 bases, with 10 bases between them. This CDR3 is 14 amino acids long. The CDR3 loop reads CASSLRDTNNEQFF. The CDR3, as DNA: TGTGCCAGCAGTTTACGGGACACAAACAATGAGCAGTTCTTC.

The CDR3 is CASSFTVNTEAFF. CDR3 nucleotide sequence: TGTGCCAGCAGCTTTACGGTTAACACTGAAGCTTTCTTT. This rearrangement joins TRBV7-3 to TRBJ1-1, with no clear D. The ends were cut back, 3 bases at V and 2 bases at J, with 7 bases in the middle. The CDR3 consists of 13 residues. Germline V gene lookup returns CDR1 SGHTA and CDR2 FQGTGA.

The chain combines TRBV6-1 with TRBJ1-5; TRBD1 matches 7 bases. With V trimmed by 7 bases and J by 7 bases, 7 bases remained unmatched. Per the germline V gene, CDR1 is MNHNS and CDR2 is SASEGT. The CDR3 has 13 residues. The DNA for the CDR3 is TGTGCCAGCAATACAGGGGCGGAGCAGCCCCAGCATTTT. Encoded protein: CASNTGAEQPQHF.

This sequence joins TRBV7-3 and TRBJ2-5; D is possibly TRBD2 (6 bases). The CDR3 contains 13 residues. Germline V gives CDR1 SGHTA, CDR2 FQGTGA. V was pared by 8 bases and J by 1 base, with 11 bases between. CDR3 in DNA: TGTGCCAGCGGGGCGGGGTTCCAAGAGACCCAGTACTTC. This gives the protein CASGAGFQETQYF.

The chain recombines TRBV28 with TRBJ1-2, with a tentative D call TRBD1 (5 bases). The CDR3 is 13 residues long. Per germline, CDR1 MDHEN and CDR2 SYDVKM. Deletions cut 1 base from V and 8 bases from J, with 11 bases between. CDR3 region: CASSLSRAGGYTF. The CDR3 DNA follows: TGTGCCAGCAGTTTATCCAGGGCCGGCGGCTACACCTTC.

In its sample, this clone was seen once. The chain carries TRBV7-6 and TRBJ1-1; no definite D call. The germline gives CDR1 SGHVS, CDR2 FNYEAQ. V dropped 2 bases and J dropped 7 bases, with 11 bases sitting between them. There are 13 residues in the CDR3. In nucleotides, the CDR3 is TGTGCCAGCAGCTTAACGCAGGCCCGTGAAGCTTTCTTT. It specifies CASSLTQAREAFF.

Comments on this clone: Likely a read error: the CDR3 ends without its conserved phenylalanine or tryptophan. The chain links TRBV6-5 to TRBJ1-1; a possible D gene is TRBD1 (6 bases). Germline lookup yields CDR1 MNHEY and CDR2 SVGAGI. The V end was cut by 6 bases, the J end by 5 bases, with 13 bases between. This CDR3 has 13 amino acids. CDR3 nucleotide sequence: TGTGCCAGCAGCGTACAGGGTCGTACTGAAGCTTTCCTT. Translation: CASSVQGRTEAFL.

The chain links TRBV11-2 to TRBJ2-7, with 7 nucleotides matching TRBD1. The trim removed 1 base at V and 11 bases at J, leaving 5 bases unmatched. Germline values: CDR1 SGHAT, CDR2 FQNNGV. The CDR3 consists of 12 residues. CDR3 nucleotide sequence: TGTGCCAGCAGCTTAGGTCCGACAGGGAAGTACTTC. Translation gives CASSLGPTGKYF.

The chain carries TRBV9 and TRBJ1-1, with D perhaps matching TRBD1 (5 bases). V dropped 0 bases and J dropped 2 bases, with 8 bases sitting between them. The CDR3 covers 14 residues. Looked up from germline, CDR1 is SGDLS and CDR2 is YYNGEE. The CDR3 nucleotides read TGTGCCAGCAGCGTAGGCCAGGGAAACACTGAAGCTTTCTTT. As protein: CASSVGQGNTEAFF.

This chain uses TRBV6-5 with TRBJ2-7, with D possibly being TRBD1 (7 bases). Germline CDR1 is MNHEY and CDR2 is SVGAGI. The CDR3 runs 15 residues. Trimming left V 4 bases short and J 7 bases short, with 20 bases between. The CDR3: CASSSNIATGREQYF. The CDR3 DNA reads TGTGCCAGCAGTTCCAATATCGCGACAGGGAGGGAGCAGTACTTC.

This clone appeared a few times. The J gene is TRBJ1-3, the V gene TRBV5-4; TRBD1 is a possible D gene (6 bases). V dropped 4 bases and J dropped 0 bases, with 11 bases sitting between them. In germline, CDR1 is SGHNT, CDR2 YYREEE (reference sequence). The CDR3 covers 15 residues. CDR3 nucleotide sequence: TGTGCCAGCAGCAAACGGGACAACTCTGGAAACACCATATATTTT. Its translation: CASSKRDNSGNTIYF. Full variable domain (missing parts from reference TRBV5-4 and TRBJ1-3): ETGVTQSPTHLIKTRGQQVTLRCSSQSGHNTVSWYQQALGQGPQFIFQYYREEENGRGNFPPRFSGLQFPNYSSELNVNALELDDSALYLCASSKRDNSGNTIYFGEGSWLTVV.

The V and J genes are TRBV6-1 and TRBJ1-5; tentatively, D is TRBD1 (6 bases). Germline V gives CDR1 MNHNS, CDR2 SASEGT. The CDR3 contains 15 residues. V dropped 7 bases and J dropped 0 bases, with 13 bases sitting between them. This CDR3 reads CASTDQGNSNQPQHF. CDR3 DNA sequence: TGTGCCAGCACTGACCAGGGGAATAGCAATCAGCCCCAGCATTTT.

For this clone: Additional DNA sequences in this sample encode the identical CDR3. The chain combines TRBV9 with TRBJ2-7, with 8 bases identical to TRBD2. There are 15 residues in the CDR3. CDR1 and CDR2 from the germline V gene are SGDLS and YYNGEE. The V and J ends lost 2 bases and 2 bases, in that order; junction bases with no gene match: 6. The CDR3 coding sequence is TGTGCCAGCAGCGTCGGCGGGGGGTCCCCCTACGAGCAGTACTTC. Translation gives CASSVGGGSPYEQYF.

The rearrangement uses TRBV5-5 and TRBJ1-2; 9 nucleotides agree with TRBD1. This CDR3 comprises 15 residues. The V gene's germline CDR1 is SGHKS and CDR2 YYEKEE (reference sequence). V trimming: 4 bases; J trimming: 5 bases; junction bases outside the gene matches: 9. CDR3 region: CASSLTWTGEYGYTF. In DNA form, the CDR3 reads TGTGCCAGCAGCCTCACCTGGACAGGGGAATATGGCTACACCTTC.

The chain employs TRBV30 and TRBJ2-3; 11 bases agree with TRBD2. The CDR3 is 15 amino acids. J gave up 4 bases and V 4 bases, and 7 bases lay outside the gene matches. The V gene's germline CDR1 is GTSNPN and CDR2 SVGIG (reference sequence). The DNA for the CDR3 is TGTGCCTGGAATAGCGGGGGGGCAGTCGCAGATACGCAGTATTTT. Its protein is CAWNSGGAVADTQYF.

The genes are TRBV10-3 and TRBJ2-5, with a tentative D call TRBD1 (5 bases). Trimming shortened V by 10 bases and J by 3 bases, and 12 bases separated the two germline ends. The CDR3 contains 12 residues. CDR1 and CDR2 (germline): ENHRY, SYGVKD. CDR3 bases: TGTGCCACACTGGACACCGAAGAGACCCAGTACTTC. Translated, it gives CATLDTEETQYF.